Presented here are 20 T cell receptor beta chains from one specimen sequenced in a study of blood T cell repertoires in COVID-19. TCRdb keeps only in-frame clones here, not all; method: immunoSEQ multiplex PCR. The repertoire holds fewer than 400,000 clones, around 90% seen once, with less than 3% in the top ten. The sample taken for sequencing was peripheral blood. The receptors here all came from a woman between 25 and 40 years old with COVID-19, enrolled during active disease.

The V and J genes are TRBV5-1 and TRBJ2-7; possible D gene TRBD2, 6 bases. Trimming shortened V by 3 bases and J by 3 bases, and 13 bases separated the two germline ends. CDR1 and CDR2 from the germline V gene are SGHRS and YFSETQ. This CDR3 has 14 residues. This chain's CDR3 is CASSSGTQYYEQYF. The DNA for the CDR3 is TGCGCCAGCAGCTCTGGGACTCAATACTACGAGCAGTACTTC.

V gene TRBV14 combines with J gene TRBJ2-3; TRBD2 is a possible D gene (6 bases). The CDR3 has 18 amino acids. Trimming stripped 0 bases from V and 1 base from J, with 17 bases between. Per germline, CDR1 SGHDN and CDR2 FVKESK. The CDR3 nucleotides are TGTGCCAGCAGCCAAGATCGACTAGACCGCCGTGGCACAGATACGCAGTATTTT. Its protein product is CASSQDRLDRRGTDTQYF.

V usage is TRBV5-1 and J usage is TRBJ2-1, with 10 bases fitting TRBD2. J lost 5 bases, V lost 3 bases, and 5 bases had no gene match. The CDR3 length is 15 residues. Germline CDR1 and CDR2: SGHRS and YFSETQ. The CDR3 loop reads CASSYGTSANNEQFF. The CDR3 DNA reads TGCGCCAGCAGCTACGGGACTAGCGCCAACAATGAGCAGTTCTTC.

The chain joins TRBV18 to TRBJ2-3; TRBD1 matches 7 bases. The CDR3 runs to 14 residues. V was pared by 6 bases and J by 3 bases, with 6 bases of the junction left unmatched. From germline, CDR1 is KGHSH and CDR2 LQKENI. CDR3 protein: CASSGQDNTDTQYF. CDR3 in DNA: TGTGCCAGCTCCGGACAGGATAATACAGATACGCAGTATTTT. The full variable domain, its missing parts supplied by reference TRBV18 and TRBJ2-3, is NAGVMQNPRHLVRRRGQEARLRCSPMKGHSHVYWYRQLPEEGLKFMVYLQKENIIDESGMPKERFSAEFPKEGPSILRIQQVVRGDSAAYFCASSGQDNTDTQYFGPGTRLTVL.

The sample holds one count of this clone. The rearrangement joins TRBV28 to TRBJ1-4; D may be TRBD1 (6 bases). Germline loops: CDR1 MDHEN, CDR2 SYDVKM. V was cut by 5 bases and J by 8 bases, with 15 bases left in between. This CDR3 is 14 amino acids long. For the CDR3, the DNA is TGTGCCAGCAGTCCGACAGGTGGAGCGGAAAAACTGTTTTTT. This sequence encodes CASSPTGGAEKLFF.

The rearrangement uses TRBV2 and TRBJ1-1; D gene uncertain. Germline CDR1 reads SNHLY; CDR2 reads FYNNEI. V lost 3 bases, J lost 4 bases, and 6 bases lay in between. CDR3 length: 12 residues. CDR3 DNA sequence: TGTGCCAGCAGTGATAGCCCCACTGAAGCTTTCTTT. Translated, it gives CASSDSPTEAFF.

This rearrangement joins TRBV30 to TRBJ1-2; 7 bases match TRBD1. V lost 2 bases to trimming and J lost 8 bases; unmatched junction nucleotides: 11. Germline lookup yields CDR1 GTSNPN and CDR2 SVGIG (reference sequence). This CDR3 contains 14 residues. The CDR3 is CAWSPKLTGQGYTF. The DNA of the CDR3 is TGTGCCTGGAGTCCGAAGCTGACAGGGCAAGGCTACACCTTC.

V is TRBV28 and J is TRBJ2-3; D not resolved. This CDR3 is 14 amino acids long. Trimming removed 1 base from V and 6 bases from J, with 11 bases in between. The V gene's germline CDR1 is MDHEN and CDR2 SYDVKM. Written as DNA, the CDR3 is TGTGCCAGCAGTTTATCGTTGGCACCCGATACGCAGTATTTT. As protein: CASSLSLAPDTQYF.

V and J are TRBV2 and TRBJ2-3, with 10 bases fitting TRBD2. This CDR3 comprises 13 residues. With 6 bases clipped from V and 14 bases from J, the junction kept 11 bases outside the gene matches. Per the germline V gene, CDR1 is SNHLY and CDR2 is FYNNEI. This CDR3 is CASRGPGTSVGYF. The CDR3 coding sequence is TGTGCCAGCAGGGGGCCCGGGACTAGCGTAGGGTATTTT.

The chain combines TRBV5-1 with TRBJ1-2; 7 nucleotides agree with TRBD1. After removal of 0 bases from V and 2 bases from J, the junction contained 7 bases not matched to a gene. CDR1 SGHRS and CDR2 YFSETQ come from the germline V gene. The CDR3 covers 16 residues. The CDR3 DNA reads TGCGCCAGCAGCTTGGCCACCGGACAGGCCAACTATGGCTACACCTTC. This gives the protein CASSLATGQANYGYTF.

This chain uses TRBV6-5 with TRBJ2-7; D possibly corresponds to TRBD2 (5 bases). Germline CDR1 is MNHEY and CDR2 is SVGAGI. This CDR3 comprises 14 residues. V was cut by 6 bases and J by 2 bases, with 14 bases left in between. In DNA, the CDR3 is TGTGCCAGCAGACGGTCCCCCGGGACCTACGAGCAGTACTTC. Protein sequence: CASRRSPGTYEQYF.

A few counts support this clone. The chain carries TRBV7-9 and TRBJ1-1; TRBD1 agrees at 8 bases. The CDR3 sequence is 17 residues long. Germline loops: CDR1 SEHNR, CDR2 FQNEAQ (reference sequence). V lost 4 bases to trimming and J lost 1 base; unmatched junction nucleotides: 11. This CDR3 is CASSSPFTGGGNTEAFF. DNA of the CDR3: TGTGCCAGCAGCTCACCTTTTACAGGGGGAGGGAACACTGAAGCTTTCTTT.

This CDR3 reads CASSYILGQGRQETQYF. CDR3 DNA sequence: TGTGCCAGCAGTTATATCCTTGGACAGGGGAGGCAAGAGACCCAGTACTTC. The chain couples TRBV6-2 or TRBV6-3 to TRBJ2-5, with 9 bases aligning to TRBD1. CDR1 is MNHEY and CDR2 is SVGEGT in the germline V gene. The CDR3 loop spans 17 amino acids. J lost 2 bases, V lost 3 bases, and 10 bases had no gene match.

This chain links TRBV20-1 with TRBJ1-2, with D possibly being TRBD1 (5 bases). The V end was cut by 3 bases, the J end by 2 bases, with 13 bases between. Germline V gene data show CDR1 as DFQATT and CDR2 as SNEGSKA (reference sequence). This CDR3 has 14 residues. In DNA, the CDR3 is TGCAGTGCTAGTAGGGCCAGGGAAAACTATGGCTACACCTTC. It encodes CSASRARENYGYTF.

This clone was recorded once. The J gene is TRBJ2-7, the V gene TRBV28; D possibly corresponds to TRBD2 (5 bases). In germline, CDR1 is MDHEN, CDR2 SYDVKM. V shed 3 bases and J shed 3 bases, with 15 bases lying between them. The CDR3 consists of 15 residues. CDR3 sequence (DNA): TGTGCCAGCAGTTTGGGAAGCGGTGAACTCTACGAGCAGTACTTC. Encoded protein: CASSLGSGELYEQYF.

In nucleotides, the CDR3 is TGTGCCAGCAGCCAAGATAGGGAGCGGGGCTACACCTTC. Residues: CASSQDRERGYTF. The rearrangement links TRBV3-1 (or the pseudogene TRBV3-2) to TRBJ1-2, with D unclear. The CDR3 runs 13 residues. Trimming removed 0 bases from V and 8 bases from J, with 10 bases in between. Germline lookup yields CDR1 LGHDT and CDR2 YNNKEL (reference sequence).

This chain links TRBV10-2 with TRBJ1-1; no firm D call. The ends were cut back, 3 bases at V and 3 bases at J, with 5 bases in the middle. CDR1 and CDR2 (germline): WSHSY, SAAADI. The CDR3 contains 12 residues. The CDR3 loop is CASSDGYTEAFF. CDR3 DNA sequence: TGCGCCAGCAGTGACGGGTACACTGAAGCTTTCTTT.

This clone was seen just once. The V call is TRBV4-1, the J call TRBJ2-3; the D is unclear. The CDR3 runs 13 residues. V lost 2 bases and J 4 bases, leaving 7 bases between the germline ends. Looked up from germline, CDR1 is MGHRA and CDR2 is YSYEKL. This CDR3 reads CASSQQRADTQYF. In DNA form, the CDR3 reads TGCGCCAGCAGCCAACAGCGCGCAGATACGCAGTATTTT.

This chain connects TRBV2 to TRBJ1-5, with 10 bases lining up with TRBD1. The CDR3 contains 15 residues. J lost 2 bases, V lost 4 bases, and 2 bases had no gene match. Germline CDR1 is SNHLY and CDR2 is FYNNEI. The CDR3 nucleotides read TGTGCCAGCAGTGGGGACAGGGGAGGCAATCAGCCCCAGCATTTT. Encoded protein: CASSGDRGGNQPQHF.

The rearrangement joins TRBV24-1 to TRBJ2-1; D is unclear. Germline loops: CDR1 KGHDR, CDR2 SFDVKD. The germline V and J ends were trimmed by 3 bases and 5 bases, with 7 bases remaining between them. The CDR3 is 13 amino acids. Here the CDR3 reads CATSDPLNNEQFF. The CDR3 region has the DNA TGTGCCACCAGTGATCCTCTTAACAATGAGCAGTTCTTC.